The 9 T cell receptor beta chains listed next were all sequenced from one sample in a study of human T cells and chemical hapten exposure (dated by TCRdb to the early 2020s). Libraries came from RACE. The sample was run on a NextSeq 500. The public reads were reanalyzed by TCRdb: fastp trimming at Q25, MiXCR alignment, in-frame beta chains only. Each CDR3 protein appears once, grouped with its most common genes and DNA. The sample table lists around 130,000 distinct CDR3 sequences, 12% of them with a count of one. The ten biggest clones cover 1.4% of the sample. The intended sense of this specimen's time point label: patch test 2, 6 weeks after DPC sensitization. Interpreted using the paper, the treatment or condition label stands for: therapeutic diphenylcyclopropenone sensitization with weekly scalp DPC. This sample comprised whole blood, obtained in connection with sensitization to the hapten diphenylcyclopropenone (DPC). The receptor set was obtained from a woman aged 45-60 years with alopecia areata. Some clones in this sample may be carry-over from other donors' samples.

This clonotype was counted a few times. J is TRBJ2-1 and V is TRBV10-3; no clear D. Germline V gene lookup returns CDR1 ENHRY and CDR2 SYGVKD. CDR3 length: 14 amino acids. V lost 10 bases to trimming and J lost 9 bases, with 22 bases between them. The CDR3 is CATRTGSLAFEQFF. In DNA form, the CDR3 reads TGTGCCACCCGGACGGGTTCTCTGGCGTTTGAGCAGTTCTTC.

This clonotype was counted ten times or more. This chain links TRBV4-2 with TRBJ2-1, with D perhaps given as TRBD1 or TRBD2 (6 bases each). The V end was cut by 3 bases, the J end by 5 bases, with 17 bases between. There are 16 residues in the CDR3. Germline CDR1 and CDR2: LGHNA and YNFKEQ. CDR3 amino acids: CASSHPPRGGNNEQFF. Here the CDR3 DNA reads TGTGCCAGCAGCCATCCCCCGAGAGGGGGGAACAATGAGCAGTTCTTC.

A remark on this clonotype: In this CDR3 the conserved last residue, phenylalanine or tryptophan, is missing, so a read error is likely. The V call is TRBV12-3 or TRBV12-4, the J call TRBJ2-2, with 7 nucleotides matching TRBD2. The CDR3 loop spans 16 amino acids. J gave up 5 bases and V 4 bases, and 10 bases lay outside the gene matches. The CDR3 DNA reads TGTGCCAGCAGTTCCCTAGCGGTAACCTTGACCGGGGAGCTGTTTCTT. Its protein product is CASSSLAVTLTGELFL.

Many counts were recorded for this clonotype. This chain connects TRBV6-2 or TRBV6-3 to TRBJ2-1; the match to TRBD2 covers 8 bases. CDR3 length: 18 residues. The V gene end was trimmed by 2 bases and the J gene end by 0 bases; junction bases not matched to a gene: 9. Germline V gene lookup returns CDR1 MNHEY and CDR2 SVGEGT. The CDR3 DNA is TGTGCCAGCAGTTACAGAGCGGGAGAGGGGCACTCCTACAATGAGCAGTTCTTC. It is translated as CASSYRAGEGHSYNEQFF.

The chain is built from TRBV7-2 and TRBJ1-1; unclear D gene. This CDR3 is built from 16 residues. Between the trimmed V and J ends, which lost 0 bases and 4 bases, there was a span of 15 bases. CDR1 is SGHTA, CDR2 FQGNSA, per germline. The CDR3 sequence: CASSLAKGAKTTEAFF. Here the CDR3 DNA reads TGTGCCAGCAGCTTAGCAAAGGGTGCGAAAACCACTGAAGCTTTCTTT.

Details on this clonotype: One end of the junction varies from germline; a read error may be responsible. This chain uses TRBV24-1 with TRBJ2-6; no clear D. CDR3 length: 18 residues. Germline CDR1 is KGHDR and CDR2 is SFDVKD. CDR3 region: CATSGRRTGSSGVNVLTF. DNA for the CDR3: TGTGCCACCAGTGGGAGACGGACGGGCAGCTCTGGGGTCAACGTCCTGACTTTC.

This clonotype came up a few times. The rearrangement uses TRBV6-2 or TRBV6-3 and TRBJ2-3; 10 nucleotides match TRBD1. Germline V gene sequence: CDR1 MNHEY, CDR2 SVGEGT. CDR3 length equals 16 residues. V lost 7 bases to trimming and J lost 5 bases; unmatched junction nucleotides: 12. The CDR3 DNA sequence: TGTGCCAGCACCTCTGCCGCGACAGGGGGCAAAGATACGCAGTATTTT. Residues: CASTSAATGGKDTQYF.

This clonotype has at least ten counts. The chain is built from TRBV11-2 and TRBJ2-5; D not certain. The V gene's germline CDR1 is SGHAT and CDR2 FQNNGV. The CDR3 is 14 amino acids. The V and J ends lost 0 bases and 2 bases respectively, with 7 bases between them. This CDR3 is CASSLDLGQETQYF. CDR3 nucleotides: TGTGCCAGCAGCTTAGACTTGGGACAAGAGACCCAGTACTTC.

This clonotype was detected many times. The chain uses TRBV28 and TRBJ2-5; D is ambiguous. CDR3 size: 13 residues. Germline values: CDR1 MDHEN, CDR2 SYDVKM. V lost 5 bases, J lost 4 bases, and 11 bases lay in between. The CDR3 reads CASSPPSLETQYF. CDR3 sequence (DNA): TGTGCCAGCAGTCCGCCTTCCTTAGAGACCCAGTACTTC. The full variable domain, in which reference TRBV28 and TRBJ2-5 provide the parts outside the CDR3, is DVKVTQSSRYLVKRTGEKVFLECVQDMDHENMFWYRQDPGLGLRLIYFSYDVKMKEKGDIPEGYSVSREKKERFSLILESASTNQTSMYLCASSPPSLETQYFGPGTRLLVL.